The 18 T cell receptor beta chains listed next were all sequenced from one sample in a study of OX40 agonist ivuxolimab in advanced cancers. Profiling relied on immunoSEQ multiplex PCR, and the TCRdb table lists in-frame clones only, not all of them. The sample consists of about 99,000 clones, 95% to 97% of them appearing once. Sample: CD4+ or CD8+ T cells sorted from blood, taken in a trial of the OX40 agonist ivuxolimab. The receptors were sampled from an adult with an advanced solid tumor such as melanoma, head and neck, liver or kidney cancer.

J is TRBJ1-5 and V is TRBV12-5; D is ambiguous. Trimming cost V 2 bases and J 5 bases, with 19 bases left between them. This CDR3 is built from 17 residues. From germline, CDR1 is LGHNT and CDR2 FRNRAP. CDR3 coding DNA: TGTGCTAGTGGTTTGACTCTCAATCCGCTTAGGGATCAGCCCCAGCATTTT. The encoded protein is CASGLTLNPLRDQPQHF.

This rearrangement joins TRBV4-3 to TRBJ2-1; 8 bases agree with TRBD1. Germline V lookup: CDR1 LGHNA, CDR2 YSLEER. V shed 3 bases and J 0 bases; nucleotides not matched to a gene: 4. The CDR3 runs to 16 residues. Here the CDR3 reads CASSHEDRGSYNEQFF. In DNA, the CDR3 is TGCGCCAGCAGCCACGAAGACAGGGGCTCCTACAATGAGCAGTTCTTC.

This rearrangement joins TRBV28 to TRBJ2-2; 8 nucleotides agree with TRBD1. V lost 3 bases to trimming and J lost 2 bases; unmatched junction nucleotides: 8. This CDR3 contains 17 residues. Looked up from germline, CDR1 is MDHEN and CDR2 is SYDVKM. CDR3 DNA: TGTGCCAGCAGTTTCTTAGCAGGGGGCAGTAACACCGGGGAGCTGTTTTTT. Amino acids: CASSFLAGGSNTGELFF.

The J gene is TRBJ2-1, the V gene TRBV19; D not resolved. From germline, CDR1 is LNHDA and CDR2 SQIVND (reference sequence). The CDR3 has 12 residues. V dropped 7 bases and J dropped 5 bases, with 9 bases sitting between them. Written as DNA, the CDR3 is TGTGCCAGTAACGACGGAGACAATGAGCAGTTCTTC. Protein product: CASNDGDNEQFF. Full variable domain (rest looked up from reference TRBV19 and TRBJ2-1): DGGITQSPKYLFRKEGQNVTLSCEQNLNHDAMYWYRQDPGQGLRLIYYSQIVNDFQKGDIAEGYSVSREKKESFPLTVTSAQKNPTAFYLCASNDGDNEQFFGPGTRLTVL.

This clone was observed once. The chain links TRBV28 to TRBJ2-3; a weak D match, TRBD2 (6 bases). Germline V lookup: CDR1 MDHEN, CDR2 SYDVKM. Deletions cut 6 bases from V and 2 bases from J, with 15 bases between. There are 15 residues in the CDR3. CDR3 loop: CASSPGWRDTDTQYF. DNA for the CDR3: TGTGCCAGCAGCCCTGGATGGCGGGACACAGATACGCAGTATTTT.

The genes are TRBV5-1 and TRBJ2-3, with 7 positions matching TRBD2. The CDR3 spans 15 residues. The germline gives CDR1 SGHRS, CDR2 YFSETQ. The trim removed 0 bases at V and 2 bases at J, leaving 3 bases unmatched. This chain's CDR3 is CASSLGLAYTDTQYF. CDR3 nucleotides: TGCGCCAGCAGCTTGGGACTAGCCTACACAGATACGCAGTATTTT.

Only one count was recorded for this clone. The rearrangement uses TRBV27 and TRBJ2-7; perhaps TRBD1 as D (6 bases). The V end lost 6 bases, the J end lost 1 base, and 10 bases lay between the germline ends. The CDR3 loop spans 13 amino acids. Germline CDR1 reads MNHEY; CDR2 reads SMNVEV (reference sequence). The CDR3 sequence: CASSPGQSYEQYF. The CDR3 nucleotides are TGTGCCAGCAGCCCCGGACAGTCCTACGAGCAGTACTTC.

J is TRBJ2-3 and V is TRBV7-3; 8 nucleotides align to TRBD2. The CDR3 totals 14 residues. Per germline, CDR1 SGHTA and CDR2 FQGTGA. The V and J ends lost 5 bases and 6 bases, in that order; junction bases with no gene match: 7. CDR3 residues: CASSPGLGLDTQYF. For the CDR3, the DNA is TGTGCCAGCAGCCCGGGACTAGGCCTGGATACGCAGTATTTT.

The chain is built from TRBV6-5 and TRBJ1-1; D unresolved. V shed 6 bases and J shed 4 bases, with 18 bases lying between them. Germline V gives CDR1 MNHEY, CDR2 SVGAGI. CDR3 length: 15 residues. The CDR3 bases are TGTGCCAGCAGCCCCGCGGGTTTGGAGGGCACTGAAGCTTTCTTT. Its translation: CASSPAGLEGTEAFF.

Turning to this clone: The sample carries other DNA sequences with the same CDR3. The chain recombines TRBV6-5 with TRBJ2-7; 9 positions agree with TRBD2. Germline CDR1 reads MNHEY; CDR2 reads SVGAGI. The length of the CDR3 is 14 residues. V gave up 5 bases and J gave up 1 base; unmatched junction bases: 3. The CDR3 nucleotides read TGTGCCAGCAGTCCGGGACTAGCATCCTACGAGCAGTACTTC. It specifies CASSPGLASYEQYF.

V is TRBV6-5 and J is TRBJ2-1, with TRBD2 matching over 8 bases. Germline V lookup: CDR1 MNHEY, CDR2 SVGAGI. The V segment lost 8 bases and the J segment 2 bases; nucleotides outside the gene matches: 8. The CDR3 has 15 residues. The CDR3 DNA reads as TGTGCCAGCGGGGAAACTAGCGGAACCTACAATGAGCAGTTCTTC. Protein sequence: CASGETSGTYNEQFF.

The chain links TRBV19 to TRBJ2-3; maybe TRBD2 (6 bases). This CDR3 region has 16 residues. Germline assignment: CDR1 LNHDA and CDR2 SQIVND (reference sequence). V lost 6 bases and J lost 2, with 18 bases in between. The CDR3 bases are TGTGCCAGTAGGGAGGGGAGCGGGTTCTACACAGATACGCAGTATTTT. This sequence encodes CASREGSGFYTDTQYF. Full variable domain (missing parts from reference TRBV19 and TRBJ2-3): DGGITQSPKYLFRKEGQNVTLSCEQNLNHDAMYWYRQDPGQGLRLIYYSQIVNDFQKGDIAEGYSVSREKKESFPLTVTSAQKNPTAFYLCASREGSGFYTDTQYFGPGTRLTVL.

The V gene is TRBV9, the J gene TRBJ1-1; 10 positions match TRBD1. The CDR3 runs 14 residues. Germline CDR1 and CDR2: SGDLS and YYNGEE. V lost 0 bases to trimming and J lost 5 bases; unmatched junction nucleotides: 1. CDR3 sequence: CASSVGQGATEAFF. The CDR3 DNA is TGTGCCAGCAGCGTAGGACAGGGGGCGACTGAAGCTTTCTTT.

In this sample, this clone turned up once. The chain employs TRBV5-1 and TRBJ1-3, with TRBD1 matching over 7 bases. J gave up 8 bases and V 4 bases, and 12 bases lay outside the gene matches. CDR3 length: 15 amino acids. CDR1 and CDR2 (germline): SGHRS, YFSETQ. The CDR3 region is CASSPRQGYSDTIYF. The DNA for the CDR3 is TGCGCCAGCAGCCCTCGACAGGGCTACTCAGACACCATATATTTT.

CDR3 nucleotide sequence: TGTGCCAGCAGCTTGGGACAGGGCCTAACTGAAGCTTTCTTT. This codes for CASSLGQGLTEAFF. J is TRBJ1-1 and V is TRBV5-4; the match to TRBD1 covers 7 bases. The germline gives CDR1 SGHNT, CDR2 YYREEE (reference sequence). This CDR3 comprises 14 residues. With V trimmed by 0 bases and J by 5 bases, 4 bases remained unmatched.

This clone has just one count. This sequence joins TRBV19 and TRBJ1-2; TRBD1 agrees at 7 bases. Per the germline V gene, CDR1 is LNHDA and CDR2 is SQIVND (reference sequence). The CDR3 is 13 residues long. Germline trimming cut 5 bases from V and 3 bases from J; bases unmatched to any gene: 3. The CDR3 spells CASSQGVYYGYTF. CDR3 nucleotide sequence: TGTGCCAGTAGTCAGGGGGTATACTATGGCTACACCTTC.

The CDR3 region has the DNA TGTGCCAGCAGCTTAGATAGCGGGGCCGCCGGGCAGTACTTC. Amino acid sequence: CASSLDSGAAGQYF. V is TRBV11-2 and J is TRBJ2-7; 8 bases are a match to TRBD2. In germline, CDR1 is SGHAT, CDR2 FQNNGV. This CDR3 has 14 residues. J was trimmed by 9 bases and V by 0 bases; bases with no gene match: 7.

The chain couples TRBV5-1 to TRBJ1-1, with TRBD1 as a possible D gene (5 bases). V was clipped by 0 bases and J by 2 bases, with 17 bases between them. The CDR3 extends over 17 amino acids. CDR1 and CDR2 from the germline V gene are SGHRS and YFSETQ. CDR3 coding DNA: TGCGCCAGCAGCTTGGAACCCCCCGGAAGGGACAACACTGAAGCTTTCTTT. Translated: CASSLEPPGRDNTEAFF.